This T cell receptor beta chain was captured in a study of blood T cell repertoires in COVID-19. Study information: Samples representing acute and convalescent COVID-19 were sourced from the United States, Italy and Spain. T cells, B-cell-depleted T cells, or PBMCs supplied cDNA or gDNA.

The CDR3 is 15 residues long. V was pared by 7 bases and J by 1 base, with 6 bases of the junction left unmatched. CDR1 and CDR2 from the germline V gene are SGHDN and FVKESK. Per the original methods: Quantification of nucleated cells was approximated via reference gene primer amplification. Clones were sequenced by immunoSEQ multiplex PCR, and TCRdb holds only the in-frame ones, with some missing. Clone size and the V and J calls come from that table; the DNA yielded D and trimming. Of approximately 170,000 clones listed, approximately 86% are singletons. The chain has TRBV14 and TRBJ2-7, with TRBD1 matching 11 bases. Material: peripheral blood. The clonotype comes from a middle-aged man with active or convalescent COVID-19. The CDR3 region is CASTLGQGVSYEQYF. The CDR3 coding sequence is TGTGCCAGCACCTTGGGACAGGGGGTTTCCTACGAGCAGTACTTC.